The clone carrying this T cell receptor beta chain was recorded many times. No antigen is known for it. The sample comes from a study of blood T cells in healthy people across ages. Study-wide points: Estimated diversity across one million T cells was deemed an underestimate.

Germline CDR1 and CDR2: SGHTA and FQGNSA. The CDR3 is made up of 14 amino acids. V was shortened by 5 bases and J by 3 bases, with 13 bases between the two germline ends. Primers used in a second PCR of roughly 6 to 11 cycles were a sample-barcoded 5' primer and a J-beta primer mix. Carrying 12 random nucleotides, a template-switch adaptor labeled each individual cDNA molecule. MiXCR, run by TCRdb on the 5' RACE reads, gives a single entry per CDR3 protein. Here the sample spans around 870,000 distinct CDR3 sequences, 25% to 30% being singletons. Sequenced material: blood. The V call is TRBV7-2, the J call TRBJ2-5, with D uncertain. This receptor was identified in a woman older than 75 in good health. The CDR3 reads CASSLGWQKETQYF. The CDR3 region has the DNA TGTGCCAGCAGCCTTGGTTGGCAGAAAGAGACCCAGTACTTC.